These 23 T cell receptor beta chains were sequenced from one sample in a study of CD8 T cells in Susac syndrome. A quantity of about 0.45 to 1 ug RNA underwent reverse transcription using random hexamers. One entry per CDR3 protein results from TCRdb running MiXCR on the immunoSEQ multiplex PCR reads. This sample has approximately 190,000 distinct CDR3 sequences, with approximately 94% found just once. The specimen was CD4+ T cells from PBMCs. The receptor set was obtained from a human donor with Susac syndrome.

The DNA for the CDR3 is TGTGCCAGCTCACCCCTAACAGGGGAAAATTCACCCCTCCACTTT. Encoded protein: CASSPLTGENSPLHF. The V gene is TRBV18, the J gene TRBJ1-6, with TRBD1 matching 7 bases. The CDR3 runs 15 residues. V was clipped by 3 bases and J by 7 bases; unmatched bases: 6. Germline CDR1 and CDR2: KGHSH and LQKENI.

J is TRBJ2-1 and V is TRBV3-1; no firm D call. Germline loops: CDR1 LGHDT, CDR2 YNNKEL (reference sequence). Between the trimmed V and J ends, which lost 8 bases and 2 bases, there was a span of 19 bases. The CDR3 loop spans 16 amino acids. CDR3 loop: CASGAAASAAYNEQFF. The DNA of the CDR3 is TGTGCCAGCGGAGCCGCGGCGTCGGCCGCCTACAATGAGCAGTTCTTC.

V usage is TRBV3-1 and J usage is TRBJ2-1; the D gene is possibly TRBD2 (6 bases). Germline assignment: CDR1 LGHDT and CDR2 YNNKEL (reference sequence). This CDR3 spans 15 amino acids. The V and J ends lost 1 base and 9 bases respectively, with 16 bases between them. CDR3 protein: CASSQGGRSGSEQFF. The CDR3 region has the DNA TGTGCCAGCAGCCAAGGGGGACGTAGCGGTAGTGAGCAGTTCTTC.

This sequence joins TRBV7-2 and TRBJ2-5; TRBD2 matches 7 bases. The V and J ends lost 4 bases and 5 bases, in that order; junction bases with no gene match: 7. CDR3 length equals 14 residues. Germline loops: CDR1 SGHTA, CDR2 FQGNSA. This CDR3 reads CASSSYGGSETQYF. CDR3 bases: TGTGCCAGCAGCTCCTACGGGGGGAGCGAGACCCAGTACTTC.

This chain uses TRBV12-3 or TRBV12-4 with TRBJ2-5; the D gene is possibly TRBD2 (5 bases). The CDR3 extends over 15 amino acids. Trimming stripped 2 bases from V and 4 bases from J, with 14 bases between. The CDR3 DNA sequence: TGTGCCAGCAGTTTATACATAGGAGGACGAGAGACCCAGTACTTC. Translated: CASSLYIGGRETQYF.

V usage is TRBV27 and J usage is TRBJ2-7; D call uncertain. The V end was cut by 6 bases, the J end by 5 bases, with 17 bases between. CDR3 length equals 14 residues. The germline V gene encodes CDR1 MNHEY and CDR2 SMNVEV (reference sequence). CDR3 protein: CASRDGVDQHEQYF. CDR3 DNA: TGTGCCAGCAGGGATGGGGTTGACCAACACGAGCAGTACTTC.

The chain has TRBV18 and TRBJ2-3; 8 bases align to TRBD2. Trimming at V came to 3 bases and at J to 2 bases, leaving 4 bases not matched to a gene. The germline V gene encodes CDR1 KGHSH and CDR2 LQKENI. This CDR3 is 15 amino acids long. In DNA form, the CDR3 reads TGTGCCAGCTCACCGGGAGCGGGGGACACAGATACGCAGTATTTT. Protein: CASSPGAGDTDTQYF.

The chain recombines TRBV12-3 or TRBV12-4 with TRBJ1-2; D unresolved. Trimming took off 5 bases at V and 7 bases at J, with 5 bases between the two ends. There are 10 residues in the CDR3. The CDR3 reads CASSSFGYTF. The CDR3 nucleotides are TGTGCCAGCAGTAGTTTTGGCTACACCTTC.

The rearrangement links TRBV6-5 to TRBJ2-5; a possible D gene is TRBD1 (7 bases). V was cut by 2 bases and J by 7 bases, with 20 bases left in between. CDR1 and CDR2 from the germline V gene are MNHEY and SVGAGI. The CDR3 is 16 amino acids. In DNA, the CDR3 is TGTGCCAGCAGTTACGGATTGACAGGGTCCGGGGGGACCCAGTACTTC. Its translation: CASSYGLTGSGGTQYF.

V gene TRBV25-1 combines with J gene TRBJ2-3; TRBD2 matches 8 bases. The CDR3 runs to 15 residues. CDR1 is MGHDK, CDR2 SYGVNS, per germline. V lost 7 bases, J lost 1 base, and 7 bases stayed unmatched. Written as DNA, the CDR3 is TGTGCCAGCACCGGGCGGGGGGCGGGCACAGATACGCAGTATTTT. This gives the protein CASTGRGAGTDTQYF.

The chain has TRBV6-5 and TRBJ2-1; TRBD1 is a possible D gene (5 bases). Looked up from germline, CDR1 is MNHEY and CDR2 is SVGAGI. V shed 8 bases and J shed 8 bases, with 16 bases lying between them. The CDR3 totals 13 residues. The CDR3 is CASGLSGMYEQFF. DNA of the CDR3: TGTGCCAGCGGGCTGTCAGGGATGTATGAGCAGTTCTTC.

The chain has TRBV29-1 and TRBJ1-2; possible D gene TRBD1, 6 bases. The CDR3 is made up of 11 amino acids. CDR1 and CDR2 from the germline V gene are SQVTM and ANQGSEA. V was clipped by 7 bases and J by 8 bases, with 14 bases between them. The CDR3 DNA sequence: TGCAGCGCCTCTCGGACAGAGGGCTACACCTTC. Translation gives CSASRTEGYTF.

The chain links TRBV18 to TRBJ2-7; 9 bases align to TRBD2. This CDR3 comprises 15 residues. The V gene end was trimmed by 0 bases and the J gene end by 5 bases; junction bases not matched to a gene: 5. CDR1 and CDR2 from the germline V gene are KGHSH and LQKENI. The CDR3 DNA sequence: TGTGCCAGCTCACCACCCCTAGCGGGGAACGACGAGCAGTACTTC. Its translation: CASSPPLAGNDEQYF.

J is TRBJ2-5 and V is TRBV29-1; a weak D match, TRBD2 (6 bases). This CDR3 contains 11 residues. Germline CDR1 reads SQVTM; CDR2 reads ANQGSEA. Here the CDR3 reads CSTRLGENQYF. Written as DNA, the CDR3 is TGCAGTACCCGACTAGGGGAAAACCAGTACTTC.

V is TRBV27 and J is TRBJ2-5, with D unresolved. The CDR3 spans 14 residues. Trimming removed 2 bases at V and 6 bases at J, with 13 bases between. Germline CDR1 and CDR2: MNHEY and SMNVEV (reference sequence). CDR3 loop: CASSLRVDTKTQYF. The CDR3 DNA follows: TGTGCCAGCAGTTTAAGGGTCGACACCAAGACCCAGTACTTC.

This rearrangement joins TRBV20-1 to TRBJ2-1; 9 bases line up with TRBD2. Trimming took 2 bases from V and 8 from J; bases not matched to a gene: 13. The CDR3 runs to 16 residues. Germline CDR1 and CDR2: DFQATT and SNEGSKA (reference sequence). The CDR3 reads CSARLAGRSRFDEQFF. The CDR3 coding sequence is TGCAGTGCTAGACTAGCGGGGCGATCGAGGTTCGATGAGCAGTTCTTC.

The chain joins TRBV19 to TRBJ2-7; 7 nucleotides match TRBD1. CDR3 size: 15 residues. V shed 7 bases, J shed 0 bases, and the junction held 9 bases outside the gene matches. Germline V gene sequence: CDR1 LNHDA, CDR2 SQIVND (reference sequence). CDR3 coding DNA: TGTGCCAGTACCACCGGACAGGCAAGCTCCTACGAGCAGTACTTC. Encoded protein: CASTTGQASSYEQYF. Full variable domain (remainder filled in from reference TRBV19 and TRBJ2-7): DGGITQSPKYLFRKEGQNVTLSCEQNLNHDAMYWYRQDPGQGLRLIYYSQIVNDFQKGDIAEGYSVSREKKESFPLTVTSAQKNPTAFYLCASTTGQASSYEQYFGPGTRLTVT.

The chain carries TRBV30 and TRBJ2-7, with a tentative D call TRBD1 (5 bases). Trimming removed 0 bases at V and 3 bases at J, with 12 bases between. Per the germline V gene, CDR1 is GTSNPN and CDR2 is SVGIG (reference sequence). The CDR3 has 14 amino acids. In DNA, the CDR3 is TGTGCCTGGAGTGTACCAGGGTCAAACTACGAGCAGTACTTC. It encodes CAWSVPGSNYEQYF. Combining the CDR3 with reference TRBV30 and TRBJ2-7 gives the whole variable domain SQTIHQWPATLVQPVGSPLSLECTVEGTSNPNLYWYRQAAGRGLQLLFYSVGIGQISSEVPQNLSASRPQDRQFILSSKKLLLSDSGFYLCAWSVPGSNYEQYFGPGTRLTVT.

The genes are TRBV15 and TRBJ2-7, with D perhaps TRBD1 (5 bases). Trimming pared 2 bases from V and 2 bases from J, leaving 19 bases between. This CDR3 contains 17 residues. From germline, CDR1 is LNHNV and CDR2 YYDKDF (reference sequence). The CDR3 DNA sequence: TGTGCCACCAGCAGATGGAAGGGGCCTTTCTCCCCCTACGAGCAGTACTTC. The encoded protein is CATSRWKGPFSPYEQYF.

This clonotype was seen more than once but under ten times. The chain combines TRBV30 with TRBJ2-7; D possibly corresponds to TRBD2 (7 bases). Germline CDR1 reads GTSNPN; CDR2 reads SVGIG (reference sequence). This CDR3 is built from 13 residues. Deletions cut 0 bases from V and 6 bases from J, with 12 bases between. The CDR3 DNA sequence: TGTGCCTGGAGTGTAGGGGGGGATGCCGAGCAGTACTTC. This codes for CAWSVGGDAEQYF.

The chain has TRBV12-3 or TRBV12-4 and TRBJ1-4, with a tentative D call TRBD1 (5 bases). This CDR3 is 14 amino acids long. V shed 5 bases and J shed 7 bases, with 14 bases lying between them. CDR3 residues: CASSLRDGREKLFF. In DNA form, the CDR3 reads TGTGCCAGCAGTCTCCGGGACGGCCGTGAAAAACTGTTTTTT.

The chain combines TRBV6-5 with TRBJ2-5; 12 bases align to TRBD2. The CDR3 has 14 residues. V lost 8 bases and J lost 4; bases outside the gene matches: 5. Germline V gives CDR1 MNHEY, CDR2 SVGAGI. The chain's CDR3 is CASRLAGEGETQYF. The CDR3 coding sequence is TGTGCCAGCCGACTAGCGGGAGAGGGAGAGACCCAGTACTTC.

The CDR3, as DNA: TGTGCCAGCAGTCGCCCTACAGGGAACTATGGCTACACCTTC. It translates to CASSRPTGNYGYTF. The chain uses TRBV12-3 or TRBV12-4 and TRBJ1-2; the D gene is possibly TRBD1 (6 bases). V dropped 5 bases and J dropped 2 bases, with 12 bases sitting between them. This CDR3 contains 14 residues.